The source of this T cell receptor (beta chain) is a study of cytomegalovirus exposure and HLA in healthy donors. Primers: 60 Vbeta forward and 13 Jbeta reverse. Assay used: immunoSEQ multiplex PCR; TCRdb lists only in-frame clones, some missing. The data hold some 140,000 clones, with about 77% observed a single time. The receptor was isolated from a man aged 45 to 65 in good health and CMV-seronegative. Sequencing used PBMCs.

As DNA, the CDR3 is TGTGCCAGCAGTTCGAGTAGGGGGAGAGGCAATCAGCCCCAGCATTTT. Amino acids: CASSSSRGRGNQPQHF. J is TRBJ1-5 and V is TRBV2, with D possibly TRBD1 on 6 matching bases. This CDR3 comprises 16 residues. V was shortened by 5 bases and J by 2 bases, with 16 bases between the two germline ends. Germline V gene sequence: CDR1 SNHLY, CDR2 FYNNEI.